The subject of this entry is one TCR beta chain. With 2 bases removed from V and 10 bases from J, the gap between germline ends came to 20 bases. The CDR3 extends over 14 amino acids. CDR1 is GTSNPN and CDR2 is SVGIG in the germline V gene (reference sequence). The data were obtained in a study of cytomegalovirus exposure and HLA in healthy donors. Study-level background: An earlier analysis found 110 million or so unique TCR beta sequences from 200 million or so T cells.

13 Jbeta primers and 60 Vbeta primers were used for the PCR. Here immunoSEQ multiplex PCR was the method, and the copy in TCRdb shows in-frame clones only, minus some. The data hold 85,000 to 120,000 clones, with 65% to 90% observed a single time. The chain couples TRBV30 to TRBJ1-1; a possible D gene is TRBD1 (5 bases). The sample was PBMCs. The receptor was isolated from a man in his fifties or sixties in good health and CMV-seronegative. The CDR3 DNA is TGTGCCTGGAGTATTGCGAGACAGCGTTTTGGAGCTTTCTTT. As protein: CAWSIARQRFGAFF.